The clone carrying this T cell receptor (beta chain) was found a few times. Assay: immunoSEQ multiplex PCR; the TCRdb copy retains only in-frame clones and omits some. The sample comprises roughly 180,000 clones, over 70% of which are singletons, and under 15% rests with the top ten. The data derive from a study of blood T cell repertoires in COVID-19. Overall study: T cells, B-cell-depleted T cells, or PBMCs supplied cDNA or gDNA.

Cohorts were based on clinical histories the participants reported. Sequences were obtained from PBMCs or T cells enriched from blood (not recorded which). This TCR derives from a woman in her sixties or seventies who had recovered from COVID-19.

The CDR3: CASSLATGASYEQYF. Written as DNA, the CDR3 is TGCGCCAGCAGCTTGGCTACAGGGGCCTCCTACGAGCAGTACTTC. The chain is built from TRBV5-1 and TRBJ2-7, with 7 bases fitting TRBD1. The V gene end was trimmed by 0 bases and the J gene end by 0 bases; junction bases not matched to a gene: 3. The CDR3 length is 15 residues. The germline V gene encodes CDR1 SGHRS and CDR2 YFSETQ. Supplemented by reference TRBV5-1 and TRBJ2-7, the full variable domain reads KAGVTQTPRYLIKTRGQQVTLSCSPISGHRSVSWYQQTPGQGLQFLFEYFSETQRNKGNFPGRFSGRQFSNSRSEMNVSTLELGDSALYLCASSLATGASYEQYFGPGTRLTVT.